A selection of T cell receptor beta chains follows, all from one sample in a study of cytomegalovirus exposure and HLA in healthy donors. The assay was immunoSEQ multiplex PCR, and TCRdb's table has in-frame clones only and misses some. In the table there are about 130,000 clones, 70% to 85% of which are singletons. The sequenced sample consisted of PBMCs. The source is a man in his forties in good health and CMV-seropositive. CDR3s include the opening cysteine and the closing phenylalanine or tryptophan. D genes are given only for firm matches. Size tells how often a clone was seen (once, few, many) or the class of an expanded clone, and some rows leave it out.

j_gene: TRBJ1-1
len: 12
abundance: NA
v_gene: TRBV6-1
d_gene: NA
CDR3aa: CASTPRNTEAFF
CDR3nt: TGTGCCAGCACCCCCCGGAACACTGAAGCTTTCTTT

j_gene: TRBJ1-2
len: 17
abundance: NA
v_gene: TRBV5-1
d_gene: NA
CDR3aa: CASRGTETAGVSYGYTF
CDR3nt: TGCGCCAGCAGGGGGACGGAGACAGCGGGAGTGAGTTATGGCTACACCTTC

j_gene: TRBJ1-1
len: 15
abundance: NA
v_gene: TRBV19
d_gene: NA
CDR3aa: CASSTRGGKYTEAFF
CDR3nt: TGTGCCAGTAGTACGCGGGGTGGGAAGTACACTGAAGCTTTCTTT

j_gene: TRBJ2-5
len: 15
abundance: NA
v_gene: TRBV2
d_gene: TRBD2
CDR3aa: CASRLTSGGGGTQYF
CDR3nt: TGTGCCAGCAGGCTGACTAGCGGGGGGGGAGGGACCCAGTACTTC

j_gene: TRBJ2-7
len: 14
abundance: NA
v_gene: TRBV7-8
d_gene: NA
CDR3aa: CASSAVQAAGEQYF
CDR3nt: TGTGCCAGCAGCGCGGTGCAGGCTGCGGGCGAGCAGTACTTC

j_gene: TRBJ2-1
len: 15
abundance: NA
v_gene: TRBV5-1
d_gene: NA
CDR3aa: CASSLGQPLYNEQFF
CDR3nt: TGCGCCAGCAGCTTGGGACAGCCCCTCTACAATGAGCAGTTCTTC

j_gene: TRBJ2-7
len: 13
abundance: NA
v_gene: TRBV7-2
d_gene: NA
CDR3aa: CASSLQRTYEQYF
CDR3nt: TGTGCCAGCAGCTTACAGCGGACCTACGAGCAGTACTTC

j_gene: TRBJ2-4
len: 18
abundance: NA
v_gene: TRBV18
d_gene: TRBD2
CDR3aa: CASSRGLAGQDAKNIQYF
CDR3nt: TGTGCCAGCTCACGTGGACTAGCGGGTCAAGACGCCAAAAACATTCAGTACTTC

j_gene: TRBJ1-5
len: 13
abundance: few
v_gene: TRBV11-2
d_gene: NA
CDR3aa: CASSPEGDQPQHF
CDR3nt: TGTGCCAGCAGCCCCGAGGGGGATCAGCCCCAGCATTTT

j_gene: TRBJ2-1
len: 13
abundance: NA
v_gene: TRBV28
d_gene: NA
CDR3aa: CASIYIRGNEQFF
CDR3nt: TGTGCCAGCATCTATATTCGGGGTAATGAGCAGTTCTTC

j_gene: TRBJ1-6
len: 18
abundance: NA
v_gene: TRBV18
d_gene: NA
CDR3aa: CASSPEVMPSSYNSPPHF
CDR3nt: TGTGCCAGCTCACCGGAGGTCATGCCTAGCTCCTATAATTCACCCCCCCACTTT

j_gene: TRBJ2-3
len: 14
abundance: once
v_gene: TRBV6-4
d_gene: TRBD1
CDR3aa: CASSGAGGPDTQYF
CDR3nt: TGTGCCAGCAGTGGGGCAGGGGGCCCAGATACGCAGTATTTT

j_gene: TRBJ2-5
len: 15
abundance: NA
v_gene: TRBV9
d_gene: TRBD1
CDR3aa: CASSVEKGAIETQYF
CDR3nt: TGTGCCAGCAGCGTAGAAAAGGGGGCAATAGAGACCCAGTACTTC

j_gene: TRBJ2-7
len: 16
abundance: NA
v_gene: TRBV13
d_gene: TRBD2
CDR3aa: CASSTYSGIGSYEQYF
CDR3nt: TGTGCCAGCAGCACCTATAGCGGGATAGGTAGCTACGAGCAGTACTTC

j_gene: TRBJ2-7
len: 16
abundance: NA
v_gene: TRBV14
d_gene: NA
CDR3aa: CASSQEHRSLSYEQYF
CDR3nt: TGTGCCAGCAGCCAAGAACACAGAAGCCTGTCCTACGAGCAGTACTTC

j_gene: TRBJ2-7
len: 15
abundance: NA
v_gene: TRBV19
d_gene: TRBD1
CDR3aa: CASGTGALNSYEQYF
CDR3nt: TGTGCCAGTGGAACAGGGGCGCTAAATTCCTACGAGCAGTACTTC

j_gene: TRBJ1-6
len: 13
abundance: few
v_gene: TRBV4-2
d_gene: NA
CDR3aa: CASSQDMNSPLHF
CDR3nt: TGTGCCAGCAGCCAAGATATGAATTCACCCCTCCACTTT

j_gene: TRBJ2-5
len: 15
abundance: NA
v_gene: TRBV28
d_gene: NA
CDR3aa: CASSRIGFDRETQYF
CDR3nt: TGTGCCAGCAGTCGGATCGGGTTTGACAGGGAGACCCAGTACTTC

j_gene: TRBJ1-3
len: 15
abundance: NA
v_gene: TRBV5-4
d_gene: NA
CDR3aa: CASSLVGVGGNTIYF
CDR3nt: TGTGCCAGCAGCTTGGTAGGGGTTGGGGGAAACACCATATATTTT

j_gene: TRBJ1-2
len: 13
abundance: NA
v_gene: TRBV11-2
d_gene: TRBD1
CDR3aa: CASSISGDRGYTF
CDR3nt: TGTGCCAGCAGCATTAGCGGGGACAGAGGCTACACCTTC

j_gene: TRBJ2-5
len: 14
abundance: few
v_gene: TRBV6-1
d_gene: TRBD1
CDR3aa: CASSRRDRPWDQYF
CDR3nt: TGTGCCAGCAGTCGACGGGACAGGCCTTGGGACCAGTACTTC